The 21 T cell receptor beta chains reported below all come from one sample, sequenced in a study of blood T cell repertoires in COVID-19. Assay: immunoSEQ multiplex PCR; the TCRdb copy retains only in-frame clones and omits some. The data hold tens of thousands of clones, with 80% to 90% observed a single time. The material sequenced was peripheral blood. Receptors originate from a human donor in a cohort sampled during active COVID-19.

The V call is TRBV29-1, the J call TRBJ2-1; 8 nucleotides match TRBD1. Germline trimming cut 6 bases from V and 6 bases from J; bases unmatched to any gene: 4. The CDR3 consists of 12 residues. Germline CDR1 reads SQVTM; CDR2 reads ANQGSEA. CDR3 DNA: TGCAGCGTAGGACAGGGCCGCAATGAGCAGTTCTTC. This translates into CSVGQGRNEQFF.

This CDR3 reads CASWTPGEQFF. The CDR3 DNA reads as TGTGCCAGCTGGACTCCCGGTGAGCAGTTCTTC. The chain recombines TRBV28 with TRBJ2-1; maybe TRBD2 (5 bases). V was trimmed by 8 bases and J by 9 bases, leaving 11 bases between them. The CDR3 has 11 residues. Germline V gene data show CDR1 as MDHEN and CDR2 as SYDVKM.

The chain is built from TRBV5-1 and TRBJ1-2; D unclear. The CDR3 totals 15 residues. V lost 0 bases and J 0 bases, leaving 9 bases between the germline ends. Germline lookup yields CDR1 SGHRS and CDR2 YFSETQ. The CDR3 sequence: CASSLELSSNYGYTF. CDR3 sequence (DNA): TGCGCCAGCAGCTTGGAATTGAGCTCTAACTATGGCTACACCTTC.

The chain combines TRBV6-5 with TRBJ1-2; 11 bases line up with TRBD1. CDR1 is MNHEY and CDR2 is SVGAGI in the germline V gene. This CDR3 comprises 14 residues. V shed 6 bases and J 7 bases; nucleotides not matched to a gene: 7. For the CDR3, the DNA is TGTGCCAGCAGCAAAGGACAGGGGGCTTTTGGCTACACCTTC. It translates to CASSKGQGAFGYTF.

This CDR3 reads CASSLGQGARQETQYF. In nucleotides, the CDR3 is TGTGCCAGCAGCTTAGGGCAGGGGGCCCGCCAAGAGACCCAGTACTTC. V and J are TRBV7-2 and TRBJ2-5, with 8 bases lining up with TRBD1. Germline CDR1 is SGHTA and CDR2 is FQGNSA. This CDR3 is built from 16 residues. Unmatched junction bases numbered 5, after V lost 1 base and J lost 1 base.

V gene TRBV2 combines with J gene TRBJ2-5; D remains unclear. Germline V gives CDR1 SNHLY, CDR2 FYNNEI. The CDR3 extends over 14 amino acids. The V end was cut by 6 bases, the J end by 2 bases, with 13 bases between. This chain's CDR3 is CASSETHTQETQYF. In nucleotides, the CDR3 is TGTGCCAGCAGCGAAACTCATACTCAAGAGACCCAGTACTTC.

The V call is TRBV27, the J call TRBJ2-3, with TRBD2 as a possible D gene (6 bases). The CDR3 consists of 13 residues. With 4 bases removed from V and 8 bases from J, the gap between germline ends came to 13 bases. The germline gives CDR1 MNHEY, CDR2 SMNVEV (reference sequence). CDR3 sequence (DNA): TGTGCCAGCAGTTCCGGGGGTGTGGGTACGCAGTATTTT. It yields the protein CASSSGGVGTQYF.

The rearrangement joins TRBV28 to TRBJ2-7; 8 bases are a match to TRBD1. Germline CDR1 is MDHEN and CDR2 is SYDVKM. The CDR3 extends over 14 amino acids. J was trimmed by 6 bases and V by 5 bases; bases with no gene match: 9. In DNA form, the CDR3 reads TGTGCCAGCAGTCAAACAGGGGGAACGGGCGAGCAGTACTTC. Translating it yields CASSQTGGTGEQYF.

The chain carries TRBV7-2 and TRBJ2-1, with TRBD2 matching over 8 bases. The CDR3 is made up of 16 amino acids. V lost 5 bases to trimming and J lost 4 bases; unmatched junction nucleotides: 10. Per the germline V gene, CDR1 is SGHTA and CDR2 is FQGNSA. Written as DNA, the CDR3 is TGTGCCAGCAGCCCCCAGGGTGGCGGGGGGTACAATGAGCAGTTCTTC. Protein sequence: CASSPQGGGGYNEQFF.

The J gene is TRBJ2-5, the V gene TRBV2; 10 nucleotides match TRBD1. Germline CDR1 SNHLY, CDR2 FYNNEI. CDR3 length: 15 amino acids. V was pared by 5 bases and J by 4 bases, with 7 bases of the junction left unmatched. The CDR3 sequence: CASSRQGARGETQYF. The DNA for the CDR3 is TGTGCCAGCAGTCGACAGGGGGCCAGAGGAGAGACCCAGTACTTC.

This chain connects TRBV9 to TRBJ2-7; 7 bases are shared with TRBD1. Germline CDR1 reads SGDLS; CDR2 reads YYNGEE. The V and J ends lost 4 bases and 7 bases, in that order; junction bases with no gene match: 11. This CDR3 is 14 amino acids long. Written as DNA, the CDR3 is TGTGCCAGCAGCCCGGGGACAGCCTTGACGGAGCAGTACTTC. This translates into CASSPGTALTEQYF.

This sequence joins TRBV19 and TRBJ2-2; TRBD2 aligns across 10 bases. The CDR3 spans 15 residues. Looked up from germline, CDR1 is LNHDA and CDR2 is SQIVND (reference sequence). V shed 5 bases, J shed 1 base, and the junction held 1 base outside the gene matches. CDR3: CASSGLAVNTGELFF. The CDR3 bases are TGTGCCAGTAGTGGACTAGCGGTGAACACCGGGGAGCTGTTTTTT.

The chain combines TRBV6-5 with TRBJ1-1; 9 positions match TRBD1. The CDR3 sequence is 14 residues long. Trimming at V came to 5 bases and at J to 6 bases, leaving 7 bases not matched to a gene. Germline lookup yields CDR1 MNHEY and CDR2 SVGAGI. The CDR3, as DNA: TGTGCCAGCAGTATCCGACAGGGGGGCCCTGAAGCTTTCTTT. Residues: CASSIRQGGPEAFF.

The rearrangement joins TRBV28 to TRBJ2-1; 12 bases align to TRBD2. With V trimmed by 6 bases and J by 6 bases, 9 bases remained unmatched. Germline CDR1 MDHEN, CDR2 SYDVKM. The CDR3 covers 16 residues. DNA for the CDR3: TGTGCCAGCAGCCGGACTAGCGGGATGGGGGCCAATGAGCAGTTCTTC. It specifies CASSRTSGMGANEQFF. Filled out from reference TRBV28 and TRBJ2-1, the complete variable domain reads DVKVTQSSRYLVKRTGEKVFLECVQDMDHENMFWYRQDPGLGLRLIYFSYDVKMKEKGDIPEGYSVSREKKERFSLILESASTNQTSMYLCASSRTSGMGANEQFFGPGTRLTVL.

The V gene is TRBV7-2, the J gene TRBJ2-4; TRBD2 is a possible D gene (6 bases). V was trimmed by 1 base and J by 4 bases, leaving 14 bases between them. The CDR3 spans 16 residues. Per the germline V gene, CDR1 is SGHTA and CDR2 is FQGNSA. The CDR3 loop reads CASSLVSDYFKNIQYF. The CDR3 DNA sequence: TGTGCCAGCAGCTTAGTCTCGGACTATTTTAAAAACATTCAGTACTTC.

This chain links TRBV5-1 with TRBJ1-1; TRBD1 aligns across 8 bases. Germline V gene data show CDR1 as SGHRS and CDR2 as YFSETQ. With V trimmed by 4 bases and J by 6 bases, 14 bases remained unmatched. The CDR3 has 16 amino acids. CDR3 region: CASSRSQGATSPEAFF. As DNA, the CDR3 is TGCGCCAGCAGCCGTAGCCAGGGGGCTACATCGCCTGAAGCTTTCTTT.

The chain carries TRBV21-1 and TRBJ2-1; the table's D call of TRBD2 was not tested on the DNA. TRBV21-1 is a pseudogene locus. This CDR3 has 19 amino acids. The CDR3 region is CASSKRGLAERSSYNEQFF. In nucleotides, the CDR3 is TGTGCCAGCAGCAAACGAGGACTAGCGGAAAGAAGCTCCTACAATGAGCAGTTCTTC.

The chain uses TRBV7-2 and TRBJ1-5, with no clear D. V was cut by 7 bases and J by 9 bases, with 13 bases left in between. The CDR3 has 12 residues. CDR1 and CDR2 (germline): SGHTA, FQGNSA. DNA for the CDR3: TGTGCCAGCACCCAAGGAGGCGGGCCCCAGCATTTT. Protein: CASTQGGGPQHF.

V and J are TRBV7-8 and TRBJ2-2, with D tentatively TRBD1 (6 bases). The CDR3 extends over 16 amino acids. The germline V gene has CDR1 SGHVS and CDR2 FQNEAQ. The ends were cut back, 1 base at V and 8 bases at J, with 17 bases in the middle. CDR3 sequence (DNA): TGTGCCAGCAGCTTAGTCGACAGGCCTACAGGGGGGGAGCTGTTTTTT. Amino acid sequence: CASSLVDRPTGGELFF. Supplemented by reference TRBV7-8 and TRBJ2-2, the full variable domain reads GAGVSQSPRYKVAKRGQDVALRCDPISGHVSLFWYQQALGQGPEFLTYFQNEAQLDKSGLPSDRFFAERPEGSVSTLKIQRTQQEDSAVYLCASSLVDRPTGGELFFGEGSRLTVL.

J is TRBJ1-4 and V is TRBV5-5, with D possibly being TRBD1 (5 bases). Germline CDR1 is SGHKS and CDR2 is YYEKEE (reference sequence). The CDR3 runs to 16 residues. Trimming removed 0 bases at V and 1 base at J, with 10 bases between. CDR3 protein: CASSLDGRETNEKLFF. The CDR3 DNA sequence: TGTGCCAGCAGCTTGGATGGCAGGGAAACTAATGAAAAACTGTTTTTT.

V and J are TRBV15 and TRBJ2-1; 14 nucleotides agree with TRBD2. This CDR3 spans 15 amino acids. V was pared by 7 bases and J by 7 bases, with 6 bases of the junction left unmatched. Germline V gene sequence: CDR1 LNHNV, CDR2 YYDKDF (reference sequence). CDR3 sequence: CATTWTSGRLNEQFF. In DNA, the CDR3 is TGTGCCACCACCTGGACTAGCGGGAGGCTAAATGAGCAGTTCTTC.